The 22 T cell receptor beta chains reported below all come from one sample, sequenced in a study of OX40 agonist ivuxolimab in advanced cancers. Only in-frame clones appear in the TCRdb table, and some are missing; sequencing was by immunoSEQ multiplex PCR. There are approximately 130,000 clones in the sample; around 93% occur only once, and more than 1% lies in the top ten. The specimen comprised CD4+ or CD8+ T cells sorted from blood, sampled in a trial of the OX40 agonist ivuxolimab. The source is an adult with an advanced solid tumor such as melanoma, head and neck, liver or kidney cancer.

In DNA, the CDR3 is TGTGCCAGCCGGTCGAGGGCTTCCTACAATGAGCAGTTCTTC. The encoded protein is CASRSRASYNEQFF. V is TRBV6-6 and J is TRBJ2-1, with D maybe TRBD2 (5 bases). The germline gives CDR1 MNHNY, CDR2 SVGAGI (reference sequence). V was trimmed by 8 bases and J by 1 base, leaving 12 bases between them. This CDR3 has 14 residues.

The rearrangement uses TRBV7-9 and TRBJ2-7, with D maybe TRBD2 (6 bases). The CDR3 is 13 amino acids. V lost 4 bases and J 6 bases, leaving 13 bases between the germline ends. Germline-derived CDR1 and CDR2 are SEHNR and FQNEAQ (reference sequence). The CDR3, as DNA: TGTGCCAGCAGCTCCCGTAATAGCGGCGAGCAGTACTTC. Amino acids: CASSSRNSGEQYF.

CDR3 region: CASSPSGLTNTGELFF. In DNA form, the CDR3 reads TGCGCCAGCAGCCCATCGGGACTGACGAACACCGGGGAGCTGTTTTTT. The gene calls are TRBV5-1 and TRBJ2-2, with TRBD2 as a possible D gene (6 bases). The V and J ends lost 4 bases and 0 bases respectively, with 13 bases between them. The germline CDR1 and CDR2 sequences are SGHRS and YFSETQ. The CDR3 runs to 16 residues.

The chain recombines TRBV19 with TRBJ1-3; no reliable D call. The V end was cut by 3 bases, the J end by 0 bases, with 9 bases between. This CDR3 contains 15 residues. Per the germline V gene, CDR1 is LNHDA and CDR2 is SQIVND (reference sequence). The CDR3 DNA sequence: TGTGCCAGTAGTATCAACACCCGCTCTGGAAACACCATATATTTT. This translates into CASSINTRSGNTIYF.

This chain uses TRBV10-1 with TRBJ2-7; no clear D. Germline V gene lookup returns CDR1 WNHNN and CDR2 SYGVQD (reference sequence). The CDR3 covers 16 residues. V was pared by 0 bases and J by 2 bases, with 14 bases between. The chain's CDR3 is CASSESGSSMPYEQYF. Written as DNA, the CDR3 is TGCGCCAGCAGTGAGTCGGGCAGCTCGATGCCCTACGAGCAGTACTTC.

The rearrangement joins TRBV28 to TRBJ1-2; D is possibly TRBD1 (5 bases). The germline V and J ends were trimmed by 6 bases and 6 bases, with 20 bases remaining between them. The CDR3 contains 15 residues. Looked up from germline, CDR1 is MDHEN and CDR2 is SYDVKM. The CDR3 sequence: CASSLSYAGSHGYTF. CDR3 coding DNA: TGTGCCAGCAGCTTAAGCTACGCAGGGAGCCATGGCTACACCTTC.

This chain links TRBV5-1 with TRBJ2-5; TRBD2 might be the D (6 bases). Trimming took 4 bases from V and 9 from J, leaving 10 bases between them. Germline assignment: CDR1 SGHRS and CDR2 YFSETQ. The CDR3 has 11 residues. In DNA, the CDR3 is TGCGCCAGCAGCCCGGGGGTAGCCCAGTACTTC. Protein sequence: CASSPGVAQYF. Combining the CDR3 with reference TRBV5-1 and TRBJ2-5 gives the whole variable domain KAGVTQTPRYLIKTRGQQVTLSCSPISGHRSVSWYQQTPGQGLQFLFEYFSETQRNKGNFPGRFSGRQFSNSRSEMNVSTLELGDSALYLCASSPGVAQYFGPGTRLLVL.

The V call is TRBV11-3, the J call TRBJ2-5; D gene ambiguous. The CDR3 extends over 13 amino acids. CDR1 is SGHNT, CDR2 YENEEA, per germline. V was pared by 5 bases and J by 5 bases, with 12 bases between. CDR3 protein: CASSRGPGETQYF. CDR3 in DNA: TGTGCCAGCAGCAGAGGACCGGGTGAGACCCAGTACTTC. The full variable domain, completed using reference TRBV11-3 and TRBJ2-5, is EAGVVQSPRYKIIEKKQPVAFWCNPISGHNTLYWYLQNLGQGPELLIRYENEEAVDDSQLPKDRFSAERLKGVDSTLKIQPAELGDSAVYLCASSRGPGETQYFGPGTRLLVL.

This clone showed up just once. This chain joins TRBV6-6 and TRBJ1-2; no clear D. V was cut by 2 bases and J by 8 bases, with 12 bases left in between. CDR3 length: 13 residues. CDR1 is MNHNY and CDR2 is SVGAGI in the germline V gene (reference sequence). CDR3: CASSYPTKGGYTF. Here the CDR3 DNA reads TGTGCCAGCAGTTACCCGACAAAAGGGGGCTACACCTTC.

The gene calls are TRBV5-6 and TRBJ2-5; tentative D call: TRBD1 (5 bases). The CDR3 totals 14 residues. Germline loops: CDR1 SGHDT, CDR2 YYEEEE. With 4 bases removed from V and 5 bases from J, the gap between germline ends came to 15 bases. CDR3 DNA sequence: TGTGCCAGCAGCCTGGGGCAGGGTGGGGAGACCCAGTACTTC. Encoded protein: CASSLGQGGETQYF.

The gene calls are TRBV9 and TRBJ2-5; 8 nucleotides match TRBD1. Losses at the gene ends were 5 bases for V and 3 bases for J; bases not matched to a gene: 9. This CDR3 is 15 amino acids long. Germline CDR1 and CDR2: SGDLS and YYNGEE. The DNA for the CDR3 is TGTGCCAGCAGTCGTACCCCGGGACAGGAAGAGACCCAGTACTTC. This gives the protein CASSRTPGQEETQYF.

The chain is built from TRBV7-2 and TRBJ2-3; 11 bases agree with TRBD1. Germline V gene sequence: CDR1 SGHTA, CDR2 FQGNSA. Germline trimming cut 4 bases from V and 4 bases from J; bases unmatched to any gene: 1. The CDR3 totals 14 residues. The CDR3 nucleotides are TGTGCCAGCAGCTCGGGACAGGGGGCAGATACGCAGTATTTT. This translates into CASSSGQGADTQYF. The full variable domain, with the rest looked up from reference TRBV7-2 and TRBJ2-3, is GAGVSQSPSNKVTEKGKDVELRCDPISGHTALYWYRQSLGQGLEFLIYFQGNSAPDKSGLPSDRFSAERTGGSVSTLTIQRTQQEDSAVYLCASSSGQGADTQYFGPGTRLTVL.

This clone appeared a single time. The genes are TRBV11-1 and TRBJ2-7; 9 bases fit TRBD1. V shed 5 bases and J 4 bases; nucleotides not matched to a gene: 9. The CDR3 length is 15 residues. Per the germline V gene, CDR1 is SGHAT and CDR2 is FQDESV (reference sequence). Here the CDR3 reads CASSTPTGGRYEQYF. The CDR3 DNA follows: TGTGCCAGCAGCACGCCCACAGGGGGCAGGTACGAGCAGTACTTC.

This chain links TRBV5-4 with TRBJ1-1; D possibly corresponds to TRBD1 (6 bases). The V end lost 2 bases, the J end lost 5 bases, and 13 bases lay between the germline ends. This CDR3 contains 14 residues. Germline CDR1 SGHNT, CDR2 YYREEE (reference sequence). The CDR3 sequence: CASSLGGGGTEAFF. Written as DNA, the CDR3 is TGTGCCAGCAGCTTAGGAGGGGGGGGGACTGAAGCTTTCTTT.

In its sample, this clone was seen once. V usage is TRBV6-5 and J usage is TRBJ2-1; D is possibly TRBD2 (6 bases). The V gene's germline CDR1 is MNHEY and CDR2 SVGAGI. CDR3 size: 15 residues. Deletions cut 7 bases from V and 9 bases from J, with 22 bases between. Written as DNA, the CDR3 is TGTGCCAGCAACCCTACCTTCGGGGGTAGTGGTGAGCAGTTCTTC. It is translated as CASNPTFGGSGEQFF.

The V and J genes are TRBV4-2 and TRBJ2-7, with 10 bases aligning to TRBD2. Germline V gene sequence: CDR1 LGHNA, CDR2 YNFKEQ. This CDR3 region has 18 residues. V shed 1 base, J shed 7 bases, and the junction held 16 bases outside the gene matches. CDR3 sequence: CASSQGRGLGEAGGEQYF. DNA of the CDR3: TGTGCCAGCAGCCAAGGACGGGGACTAGGGGAAGCGGGAGGGGAGCAGTACTTC.

The V call is TRBV6-5, the J call TRBJ1-4; 7 nucleotides match TRBD1. This CDR3 region has 15 residues. V gave up 6 bases and J gave up 5 bases; unmatched junction bases: 9. Germline V gives CDR1 MNHEY, CDR2 SVGAGI. In DNA, the CDR3 is TGTGCCAGCAGCTATACCGGGACAGCAAATGAAAAACTGTTTTTT. It yields the protein CASSYTGTANEKLFF.

The CDR3 loop is CASRRAAHNQPQHF. CDR3 bases: TGTGCCAGCAGGAGGGCAGCACACAATCAGCCCCAGCATTTT. This chain joins TRBV6-5 and TRBJ1-5; D gene uncertain. CDR3 length equals 14 residues. V shed 6 bases and J shed 3 bases, with 12 bases lying between them. Germline V gene sequence: CDR1 MNHEY, CDR2 SVGAGI.

V and J are TRBV10-3 and TRBJ2-6; maybe TRBD2 (5 bases). Between the trimmed V and J ends, which lost 2 bases and 0 bases, there was a span of 11 bases. Germline lookup yields CDR1 ENHRY and CDR2 SYGVKD. The CDR3 sequence is 17 residues long. The CDR3 sequence: CAISELADLSGANVLTF. CDR3 coding DNA: TGTGCCATCAGTGAGCTAGCCGACCTCTCTGGGGCCAACGTCCTGACTTTC.

The gene calls are TRBV7-2 and TRBJ2-6; possibly TRBD2 for D (5 bases). Trimming stripped 5 bases from V and 2 bases from J, with 13 bases between. The germline gives CDR1 SGHTA, CDR2 FQGNSA. The CDR3 has 16 residues. The CDR3 nucleotides are TGTGCCAGCAGCAATAGAATGGGAGCTGGGGCCAACGTCCTGACTTTC. Translating gives CASSNRMGAGANVLTF.

This clone was picked up a small number of times. V gene TRBV9 combines with J gene TRBJ1-4; D remains unclear. CDR3 length: 17 residues. CDR1 SGDLS and CDR2 YYNGEE come from the germline V gene. V lost 0 bases and J 0 bases, leaving 12 bases between the germline ends. DNA for the CDR3: TGTGCCAGCAGCGTAGAGACCGGGAGCGCAACTAATGAAAAACTGTTTTTT. Translating gives CASSVETGSATNEKLFF.

J is TRBJ2-7 and V is TRBV28, with D maybe TRBD2 (5 bases). V gave up 3 bases and J gave up 4 bases, with 7 bases separating them. Germline CDR1 is MDHEN and CDR2 is SYDVKM. The CDR3 has 12 amino acids. The CDR3 DNA reads as TGTGCCAGCAGTTTGTCGGGATACGAGCAGTACTTC. Residues: CASSLSGYEQYF.